These T cell receptor beta chains were read from a single sample in a study of blood T cells in healthy people across ages. TCRdb re-derived calls from the 5' RACE reads in MiXCR, one entry per CDR3 protein. The table lists around 780,000 distinct CDR3 sequences, about 61% of them singletons. Material: blood. All receptors come from a man aged 40-55 years in good health. Each CDR3 is given with its conserved first and last residue. The D gene is left open where the match is weak. Expanded clones are given a class, and other clones once, few, many or no size at all.

size: many; J: TRBJ2-6; D: NA; V: TRBV25-1; DNA: TGTGCCAGCAGTGAATACGACGGGACCGGGGCTGGGGCCAACGTCCTGACTTTC; CDR3: CASSEYDGTGAGANVLTF
size: NA; J: TRBJ2-1; D: TRBD2; V: TRBV5-1; DNA: TGCGCCAGCAGCTTGAATGCGGGGGGGACTAATGAGCAGTTCTTC; CDR3: CASSLNAGGTNEQFF
size: NA; J: TRBJ1-6; D: NA; V: TRBV25-1; DNA: TGTGCCAGCAGAATGGGACAAGGGGGTTCACCCCTCCACTTT; CDR3: CASRMGQGGSPLHF
size: NA; J: TRBJ2-7; D: TRBD2; V: TRBV5-1; DNA: TGCGCCAGCAGCTTGACAACTAGCGGGGAGACCGACGAGCAGTACTTC; CDR3: CASSLTTSGETDEQYF
size: NA; J: TRBJ2-3; D: NA; V: TRBV6-6; DNA: TGTGCCAGCAGTTACGCCTTGGAGGGGGAAAACACAGATACGCAGTATTTT; CDR3: CASSYALEGENTDTQYF
size: few; J: TRBJ2-7; D: NA; V: TRBV29-1; DNA: TGCAGCGTAGCCTCAGGGGTCCAGTCTTACGAGCAGTACTTC; CDR3: CSVASGVQSYEQYF
size: NA; J: TRBJ2-7; D: NA; V: TRBV27; DNA: TGTGCCTCGAAAAGGCCCCCAGGGCACGAGCAGTACTTC; CDR3: CASKRPPGHEQYF
size: NA; J: TRBJ2-1; D: NA; V: TRBV5-1; DNA: TGCGCCAGCAGCTTGGGAGGGATTGAGCAGTTCTTC; CDR3: CASSLGGIEQFF
size: few; J: TRBJ1-5; D: TRBD1; V: TRBV12-3/TRBV12-4; DNA: TGTGCCAGCAGACGATCGGGACAGAGCAATCAGCCTCAGCATTTT; CDR3: CASRRSGQSNQPQHF
size: few; J: TRBJ2-1; D: NA; V: TRBV14; DNA: TGTGCCAGCAGACAGTACAATGAGCAGTTCTTC; CDR3: CASRQYNEQFF
size: NA; J: TRBJ2-7; D: TRBD1; V: TRBV6-1; DNA: TGTGCCAGCATAGTATATTCGACAGGGGATACCTACGAGCAGTACTTC; CDR3: CASIVYSTGDTYEQYF
size: NA; J: TRBJ1-1; D: NA; V: TRBV7-8; DNA: TGTGCCAGCAGTTCTGGGGAAGAGGACACTGAAGCTTTCTTT; CDR3: CASSSGEEDTEAFF
size: NA; J: TRBJ1-1; D: TRBD1; V: TRBV27; DNA: TGTGCCAGCAGTTGGGGACAGGGTGATGAAGCTTTCTTT; CDR3: CASSWGQGDEAFF
size: NA; J: TRBJ1-2; D: NA; V: TRBV12-3/TRBV12-4; DNA: TGTGCCAGCAGTTTAGGGACCCGCTATGGCTACACCTTC; CDR3: CASSLGTRYGYTF
size: NA; J: TRBJ2-1; D: NA; V: TRBV4-1; DNA: TGCGCCAGCAGCCAAGGCGGGTTTAGCTCCTACAATGAGCAGTTCTTC; CDR3: CASSQGGFSSYNEQFF
size: NA; J: TRBJ2-1; D: NA; V: TRBV20-1; DNA: TGCAGTGCTAGAGAGCCTTCTTACGGGGAGGTCCACAATGAGCAGTTCTTC; CDR3: CSAREPSYGEVHNEQFF
size: NA; J: TRBJ2-7; D: NA; V: TRBV29-1; DNA: TGCAGCGTTGCACAGGGTGGCTCCTACGAGCAGTACTTC; CDR3: CSVAQGGSYEQYF
size: once; J: TRBJ1-2; D: NA; V: TRBV4-2; DNA: TGTACCAGCAGCCAAGATATTCAAGAGGGCTTACTGCGTGGCTACACCTTC; CDR3: CTSSQDIQEGLLRGYTF
size: NA; J: TRBJ2-1; D: TRBD1; V: TRBV29-1; DNA: TGCAGCGCGATCAGGGGGCTAATTGCCGAGCAGTTCTTC; CDR3: CSAIRGLIAEQFF